This TCR beta chain was profiled in a study of blood T cell repertoires in COVID-19. Study-wide background: Samples of COVID-19 (acute and convalescent) were obtained from the United States, Italy and Spain. In each case, the material was cDNA or gDNA derived from T cells, B-cell-depleted T cells, or PBMCs.

The germline V and J ends were trimmed by 4 bases and 7 bases, with 19 bases remaining between them. The CDR3 sequence is 15 residues long. From germline, CDR1 is MGHRA and CDR2 YSYEKL. Clones were sequenced by immunoSEQ multiplex PCR, and TCRdb holds only the in-frame ones, with some missing. The sample holds some 31,000 clones, over 85% seen once. Sequencing used peripheral blood. The receptor was derived from a human donor in a cohort sampled during active COVID-19. The V call is TRBV4-1, the J call TRBJ1-2; a possible D gene is TRBD1 (5 bases). The CDR3 sequence is CASSLRIDSAGGYTF. The CDR3 region has the DNA TGCGCCAGCAGCCTGCGAATCGACAGCGCTGGTGGCTACACCTTC.